The rows below give T cell receptor beta chains drawn from one sample of a study of cytomegalovirus exposure and HLA in healthy donors. Repertoires were generated with immunoSEQ multiplex PCR, while TCRdb's copy carries only in-frame clones and drops some. Its table records approximately 100,000 clones. Sequencing was carried out using PBMCs. The origin of the receptors is a man aged 45-65 years in good health and CMV-seronegative. Both conserved end residues are part of each CDR3. The D gene is left open where the match is weak.

>TRBV18|.|TRBJ2-5
CASSPPGAETQYF
TGTGCCAGCTCACCACCAGGGGCAGAGACCCAGTACTTC
>TRBV9|TRBD2|TRBJ2-2
CASSALPSGTGELFF
TGTGCCAGCAGCGCGTTACCTAGCGGGACCGGGGAGCTGTTTTTT
>TRBV25-1|TRBD1|TRBJ1-1
CASSDRGRTEAFF
TGTGCCAGCAGTGACAGGGGGCGAACTGAAGCTTTCTTT
>TRBV10-2|TRBD2|TRBJ2-3
CASSGATDTQYF
TGCGCCAGTAGCGGGGCGACAGATACGCAGTATTTT
>TRBV2|TRBD2|TRBJ2-1
CASSEVLAGEVNEQFF
TGTGCCAGCAGTGAAGTTCTAGCGGGAGAAGTGAATGAGCAGTTCTTC
>TRBV5-1|.|TRBJ2-5
CASSLVQGRQETQYF
TGCGCCAGCAGCTTGGTCCAGGGTAGGCAAGAGACCCAGTACTTC
>TRBV30|.|TRBJ1-3
CAWSALSGNTIYF
TGTGCCTGGAGTGCCCTTTCCGGAAACACCATATATTTT
>TRBV27|.|TRBJ1-6
CASSPEEYRETYNSPLHF
TGTGCCAGCAGCCCCGAGGAATACAGGGAAACCTATAATTCACCCCTCCACTTT
>TRBV5-1|.|TRBJ1-2
CASSPSTGVYGYTF
TGCGCCAGCAGCCCCTCGACAGGAGTTTATGGCTACACCTTC
>TRBV5-4|TRBD2|TRBJ2-2
CASSRGLAGGNTGELFF
TGTGCCAGCAGTCGGGGACTAGCGGGGGGGAACACCGGGGAGCTGTTTTTT
>TRBV4-3|.|TRBJ2-4
CASSQDRWEMQNIQYF
TGCGCCAGCAGCCAAGATAGGTGGGAGATGCAGAACATTCAGTACTTC
>TRBV14|TRBD1|TRBJ1-2
CASGQGARGYTF
TGTGCCAGCGGACAGGGGGCGCGGGGCTACACCTTC
>TRBV2|.|TRBJ1-3
CASSALTQQGNTIYF
TGTGCCAGCAGTGCCCTGACCCAACAGGGAAACACCATATATTTT
>TRBV5-1|.|TRBJ2-3
CASSLGGDLTDTQYF
TGCGCCAGCAGCTTGGGAGGGGACTTGACAGATACGCAGTATTTT
>TRBV5-1|TRBD1|TRBJ1-1
CASSQGTGNTEAFF
TGCGCCAGCAGCCAGGGGACAGGGAACACTGAAGCTTTCTTT
>TRBV6-5|.|TRBJ2-3
CASSYLAPSTDTQYF
TGTGCCAGCAGTTACCTAGCACCGAGCACAGATACGCAGTATTTT
>TRBV5-1|TRBD2|TRBJ2-7
CASSLAILAGASYEQYF
TGCGCCAGCAGCTTGGCAATTCTAGCGGGAGCTTCCTACGAGCAGTACTTC
>TRBV29-1|TRBD1|TRBJ1-2
CSVFDRDYGYTF
TGCAGCGTTTTCGACAGGGACTATGGCTACACCTTC
>TRBV20-1|.|TRBJ1-1
CSARKQDEAFF
TGCAGTGCTAGGAAACAGGATGAAGCTTTCTTT
>TRBV6-5|.|TRBJ1-2
CASSYSSPGNYGYTF
TGTGCCAGCAGTTACTCGAGTCCAGGGAACTATGGCTACACCTTC
>TRBV5-1|.|TRBJ1-2
CASSFFPTEDSYGYTF
TGCGCCAGCAGCTTTTTCCCAACGGAGGACAGCTATGGCTACACCTTC
>TRBV5-1|TRBD2|TRBJ2-3
CASSLAGGSLGTDTQYF
TGCGCCAGCAGCTTGGCCGGGGGGAGTCTTGGCACAGATACGCAGTATTTT
>TRBV5-4|TRBD2|TRBJ2-5
CASTPQGGETQYF
TGTGCCAGCACCCCTCAGGGAGGGGAGACCCAGTACTTC
>TRBV5-1|.|TRBJ2-3
CASSFEKDTQYF
TGCGCCAGCAGCTTCGAGAAAGATACGCAGTATTTT
>TRBV5-4|TRBD2|TRBJ2-1
CASSLSAGVYNEQFF
TGTGCCAGCAGCCTGTCGGCGGGGGTATACAATGAGCAGTTCTTC
>TRBV7-6|TRBD2|TRBJ2-5
CASSLASGGRETQYF
TGTGCCAGCAGCTTAGCTAGCGGGGGACGGGAGACCCAGTACTTC
>TRBV7-2|TRBD2|TRBJ2-7
CASSLDGEGHIPSYEQYF
TGTGCCAGCAGCTTAGATGGGGAGGGTCATATCCCCTCCTACGAGCAGTACTTC